These 21 T cell receptor beta chains originate from one sample sequenced in a study of T cell responses to AZD1222 COVID-19 vaccine. Clones were sequenced by immunoSEQ multiplex PCR, and TCRdb holds only the in-frame ones, with some missing. The repertoire includes about 120,000 clones, approximately 90% of them detected once, and around 3% sits in the top ten. The sample consisted of peripheral blood, taken 28 days after the second AZD1222 dose. These receptors all come from an adult who received the AZD1222 COVID-19 vaccine.

The rearrangement uses TRBV5-1 and TRBJ2-7; D is uncertain. Germline V lookup: CDR1 SGHRS, CDR2 YFSETQ. V lost 4 bases, J lost 4 bases, and 15 bases lay in between. This CDR3 comprises 14 residues. DNA of the CDR3: TGCGCCAGCAGCATCGGGCCAAAGGAATACGAGCAGTACTTC. Its protein is CASSIGPKEYEQYF.

This chain joins TRBV6-5 and TRBJ2-1, with a tentative D call TRBD2 (6 bases). Germline CDR1 MNHEY, CDR2 SVGAGI. V was trimmed by 6 bases and J by 6 bases, leaving 6 bases between them. CDR3 length: 11 amino acids. The CDR3 DNA reads as TGTGCCAGCAGGCGGGGCAATGAGCAGTTCTTC. Amino acids: CASRRGNEQFF.

This chain connects TRBV19 to TRBJ1-5; 8 nucleotides match TRBD1. The CDR3 is made up of 17 amino acids. The germline CDR1 and CDR2 sequences are LNHDA and SQIVND (reference sequence). With 0 bases clipped from V and 3 bases from J, the junction kept 7 bases outside the gene matches. CDR3 sequence: CASSIDGTGVANQPQHF. The CDR3 DNA reads TGTGCCAGTAGTATAGACGGGACAGGAGTCGCCAATCAGCCCCAGCATTTT.

The V and J genes are TRBV5-4 and TRBJ1-2, with D perhaps matching TRBD1 (5 bases). Germline CDR1 is SGHNT and CDR2 is YYREEE (reference sequence). Trimming removed 7 bases from V and 6 bases from J, with 16 bases in between. CDR3 length: 13 amino acids. The CDR3 DNA reads TGTGCCAGCCAAGGGGCCCGTCAGCATGGCTACACCTTC. Encoded protein: CASQGARQHGYTF.

The V call is TRBV12-3 or TRBV12-4, the J call TRBJ1-1; D not certain. There are 13 residues in the CDR3. The V end lost 3 bases, the J end lost 6 bases, and 11 bases lay between the germline ends. The CDR3 sequence: CASSFSIEPEAFF. In DNA form, the CDR3 reads TGTGCCAGCAGTTTCTCCATTGAACCTGAAGCTTTCTTT.

CDR3 DNA sequence: TGTGCCAGCAGCCCTCATGATGGCCCCCCCTACGAGCAGTACTTC. This encodes CASSPHDGPPYEQYF. The rearrangement uses TRBV27 and TRBJ2-7; D is unresolved. The CDR3 loop spans 15 amino acids. Trimming took 6 bases from V and 2 from J, leaving 17 bases between them. Per the germline V gene, CDR1 is MNHEY and CDR2 is SMNVEV (reference sequence).

The V gene is TRBV7-3, the J gene TRBJ1-1; 9 nucleotides align to TRBD1. CDR1 SGHTA and CDR2 FQGTGA come from the germline V gene. CDR3 length equals 13 residues. The V and J ends lost 5 bases and 7 bases, in that order; junction bases with no gene match: 5. Here the CDR3 reads CASSMWTGVEAFF. The CDR3 DNA follows: TGTGCCAGCAGCATGTGGACAGGGGTTGAAGCTTTCTTT.

J is TRBJ1-5 and V is TRBV16; 9 nucleotides line up with TRBD1. The CDR3 is 14 amino acids. The germline V gene encodes CDR1 KGHSY and CDR2 FQNENV. Trimming at V came to 7 bases and at J to 3 bases, leaving 4 bases not matched to a gene. CDR3 amino acids: CASTWDRVNQPQHF. The CDR3 bases are TGTGCCAGCACCTGGGACAGGGTCAATCAGCCCCAGCATTTT.

The chain has TRBV5-1 and TRBJ1-5; tentative D call: TRBD1 (5 bases). Trimming shortened V by 0 bases and J by 4 bases, and 8 bases separated the two germline ends. The CDR3 length is 14 residues. Germline CDR1 SGHRS, CDR2 YFSETQ. CDR3 region: CASSLGPGNQPQHF. The CDR3 DNA reads as TGCGCCAGCAGCTTGGGCCCAGGGAATCAGCCCCAGCATTTT.

The chain is built from TRBV30 and TRBJ2-3, with TRBD1 as a possible D gene (6 bases). The germline V and J ends were trimmed by 4 bases and 1 base, with 15 bases remaining between them. There are 15 residues in the CDR3. Per the germline V gene, CDR1 is GTSNPN and CDR2 is SVGIG (reference sequence). The CDR3 DNA sequence: TGTGCCTGGACCACAGGGTCTACCGGCACAGATACGCAGTATTTT. Its protein is CAWTTGSTGTDTQYF.

The chain joins TRBV4-1 to TRBJ1-5; the match to TRBD1 covers 11 bases. CDR1 and CDR2 from the germline V gene are MGHRA and YSYEKL. The CDR3 runs to 15 residues. Trimming removed 3 bases from V and 8 bases from J; junction bases left unmatched: 6. The DNA of the CDR3 is TGCGCCAGCAGCCAGGGACAGGGGGTGGAAAAGCCCCAGCATTTT. Amino acid sequence: CASSQGQGVEKPQHF.

This chain links TRBV5-4 with TRBJ2-7; 10 bases line up with TRBD1. The CDR3 has 16 amino acids. V trimming: 4 bases; J trimming: 5 bases; junction bases outside the gene matches: 12. CDR1 and CDR2 (germline): SGHNT, YYREEE (reference sequence). The CDR3 nucleotides read TGTGCCAGCAGCGACCCCCGGGACAGGGGTCCCCACGAGCAGTACTTC. Residues: CASSDPRDRGPHEQYF.

Only a few counts were recorded for this clone. V gene TRBV2 combines with J gene TRBJ1-2; no clear D gene. The CDR3 runs 13 residues. Trimming removed 6 bases at V and 4 bases at J, with 12 bases between. The V gene's germline CDR1 is SNHLY and CDR2 FYNNEI. The CDR3 nucleotides read TGTGCCAGCAGCGCTCGGGCGGGCTATGGCTACACCTTC. It is translated as CASSARAGYGYTF.

This clone has only one observation. The chain uses TRBV27 and TRBJ2-7; tentative D call: TRBD1 (5 bases). Trimming took 6 bases from V and 1 from J, leaving 10 bases between them. Looked up from germline, CDR1 is MNHEY and CDR2 is SMNVEV (reference sequence). The CDR3 extends over 13 amino acids. The CDR3 protein is CASSRDRSYEQYF. The CDR3 coding sequence is TGTGCCAGCAGCAGAGACAGATCCTACGAGCAGTACTTC.

V is TRBV28 and J is TRBJ1-2; D perhaps matches TRBD1 (5 bases). Germline V CDR1 and CDR2: MDHEN, SYDVKM. Trimming removed 10 bases from V and 4 bases from J, with 16 bases in between. This CDR3 region has 13 residues. CDR3 amino acids: CATTSGGGYGYTF. CDR3 in DNA: TGTGCCACCACATCCGGGGGAGGCTATGGCTACACCTTC.

J is TRBJ2-5 and V is TRBV28, with a weak D call TRBD1 (6 bases). V dropped 6 bases and J dropped 7 bases, with 15 bases sitting between them. The CDR3 totals 13 residues. Germline lookup yields CDR1 MDHEN and CDR2 SYDVKM. The CDR3: CASRTPGAGTQYF. In DNA, the CDR3 is TGTGCCAGCAGGACCCCAGGGGCGGGGACCCAGTACTTC.

The V gene is TRBV18, the J gene TRBJ2-1, with 14 nucleotides matching TRBD2. Trimming at V came to 3 bases and at J to 7 bases, leaving 11 bases not matched to a gene. Germline V CDR1 and CDR2: KGHSH, LQKENI. CDR3 size: 18 residues. CDR3 nucleotide sequence: TGTGCCAGCTCACCCATCGGACTAGCGGGGGGAGGTCGTAATGAGCAGTTCTTC. This encodes CASSPIGLAGGGRNEQFF.

This chain joins TRBV27 and TRBJ1-6; D call uncertain. V lost 5 bases to trimming and J lost 3 bases, with 8 bases between them. The CDR3 spans 14 residues. The germline V gene encodes CDR1 MNHEY and CDR2 SMNVEV (reference sequence). CDR3 coding DNA: TGTGCCAGCAGTATTCGGGTCTATAATTCACCCCTCCACTTT. Protein sequence: CASSIRVYNSPLHF.

The chain links TRBV3-1 (or the pseudogene TRBV3-2) to TRBJ2-2; 7 bases are shared with TRBD1. With 1 base clipped from V and 3 bases from J, the junction kept 5 bases outside the gene matches. The V gene's germline CDR1 is LGHDT and CDR2 YNNKEL (reference sequence). The CDR3 consists of 16 residues. In DNA form, the CDR3 reads TGTGCCAGCAGCCAAGCCGGGACAGTTGACACCGGGGAGCTGTTTTTT. Its protein product is CASSQAGTVDTGELFF.

V usage is TRBV7-6 and J usage is TRBJ2-4, with a weak D call TRBD1 (5 bases). Trimming shortened V by 0 bases and J by 0 bases, and 18 bases separated the two germline ends. Germline-derived CDR1 and CDR2 are SGHVS and FNYEAQ. The CDR3 totals 19 residues. The CDR3: CASSLASRRASQAKNIQYF. CDR3 DNA sequence: TGTGCCAGCAGCTTAGCGAGCCGCAGGGCTTCACAAGCCAAAAACATTCAGTACTTC. Full variable domain (rest looked up from reference TRBV7-6 and TRBJ2-4): GAGVSQSPRYKVTKRGQDVALRCDPISGHVSLYWYRQALGQGPEFLTYFNYEAQQDKSGLPNDRFSAERPEGSISTLTIQRTEQRDSAMYRCASSLASRRASQAKNIQYFGAGTRLSVL.

The chain links TRBV6-5 to TRBJ2-3, with TRBD2 matching over 7 bases. Looked up from germline, CDR1 is MNHEY and CDR2 is SVGAGI. V shed 8 bases, J shed 4 bases, and the junction held 12 bases outside the gene matches. The CDR3 totals 15 residues. The CDR3 region has the DNA TGTGCCAGCGGGGGGGGACTTACTTCACCAGATACGCAGTATTTT. It encodes CASGGGLTSPDTQYF.